This T cell receptor (beta chain) was recorded in a study of PD-L1 blockade in urothelial cancer. Study-level information: Atezolizumab, begun by patients at some point between 2012 and 2014, was given at 1,200 mg intravenously every 3 weeks. Earlier, patients had received 0 to 3 chemotherapy regimens. After treatment start, blood was analyzed at 3 weeks (second dose) and at 6 weeks.

Assay: immunoSEQ multiplex PCR; the TCRdb copy retains only in-frame clones and omits some. The repertoire holds 48,000 or so clones, with around 88% as singletons. The time point was: pretreatment peripheral blood. Urothelial carcinoma in patients was locally advanced or metastatic. This CDR3 spans 13 amino acids. With 4 bases removed from V and 2 bases from J, the gap between germline ends came to 9 bases. In germline, CDR1 is SQVTM, CDR2 ANQGSEA. This chain joins TRBV29-1 and TRBJ1-3; the D gene is possibly TRBD1 (6 bases). The source was PBMCs, collected around atezolizumab (anti-PD-L1) treatment. The source of this sequence is a woman in her sixties with urothelial cancer. DNA for the CDR3: TGCAGCGTTGCCAGGGGTACTGGAAACACCATATATTTT. Amino acid sequence: CSVARGTGNTIYF.